This T cell receptor beta chain was found in a study of T-cell reconstitution after alpha-beta-depleted transplantation in children. This clonotype was observed at least ten times. Germline V gene lookup returns CDR1 SGHDT and CDR2 YYEEEE. V gave up 4 bases and J gave up 0 bases, with 17 bases separating them. The CDR3 is made up of 17 amino acids. A library of TCRbeta sequences, prepared with unique molecular identifiers, was generated. TCRdb reprocessed the PCR reads with MiXCR, giving one entry per CDR3 protein. The table has 230,000 or so distinct CDR3 sequences, 7.5% to 10% seen once. This material consisted of PBMCs from the stem cell graft donor, taken from the stem cell graft. The receptor was isolated from a human donor who donated a stem cell graft to a child with SCID. This chain connects TRBV5-6 to TRBJ2-1, with a possible D match to TRBD1 (7 bases). The chain's CDR3 is CASSGILQGGSYNEQFF. The CDR3 DNA reads TGTGCCAGCAGCGGGATACTCCAGGGGGGCTCCTACAATGAGCAGTTCTTC.